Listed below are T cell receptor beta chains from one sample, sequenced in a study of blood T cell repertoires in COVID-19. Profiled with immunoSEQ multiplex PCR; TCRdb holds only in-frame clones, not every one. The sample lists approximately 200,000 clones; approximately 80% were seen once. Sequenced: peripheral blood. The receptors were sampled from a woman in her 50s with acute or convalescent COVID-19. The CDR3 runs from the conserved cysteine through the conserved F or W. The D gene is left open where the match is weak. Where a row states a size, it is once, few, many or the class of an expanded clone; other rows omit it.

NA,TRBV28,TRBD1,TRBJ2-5,TGTGCCAGCAGTTTAGCAGGGACAGCCCCCGGGACCCAGTACTTC,CASSLAGTAPGTQYF
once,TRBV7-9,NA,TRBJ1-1,TGTGCCAGCAGCTCTCAACAGAACACTGAAGCTTTCTTT,CASSSQQNTEAFF
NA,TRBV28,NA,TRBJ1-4,TGTGCCAGCAGTGACGGGGGTCGGACTAATGAAAAACTGTTTTTT,CASSDGGRTNEKLFF
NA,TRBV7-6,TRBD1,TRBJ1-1,TGTGCCAGCAGCTCCGCGGACAGGGTCACTGAAGCTTTCTTT,CASSSADRVTEAFF
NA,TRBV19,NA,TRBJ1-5,TGTGCCGGGGGGGACCCCAATCAGCCCCAGCATTTT,CAGGDPNQPQHF
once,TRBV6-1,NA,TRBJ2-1,TGTGCCAGCAGTGAAACCGGACTCTCCTACAATGAGCAGTTCTTC,CASSETGLSYNEQFF
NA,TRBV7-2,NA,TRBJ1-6,TGTGCCAGCAGCTTGCCACAGGGCCCTAATTCACCCCTCCACTTT,CASSLPQGPNSPLHF
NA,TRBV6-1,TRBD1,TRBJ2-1,TGTGCCAGCAGTGAGCAAGGACAGGGACTGGGTGAGCAGTTCTTC,CASSEQGQGLGEQFF
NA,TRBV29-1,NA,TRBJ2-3,TGCAGCGTTGATTCCCCGCGGGGTAGGGATACGCAGTATTTT,CSVDSPRGRDTQYF
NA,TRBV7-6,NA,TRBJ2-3,TGTGCCAGCAGCTTAGTAGGTTCGGGTGGAGATACGCAGTATTTT,CASSLVGSGGDTQYF
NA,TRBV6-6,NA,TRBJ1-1,TGTGCCAGCAGCAGAATTGGCGGCAGTCCCATCGGGTTCTTT,CASSRIGGSPIGFF
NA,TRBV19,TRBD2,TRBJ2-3,TGTGCCAGTAGTATCCAGCACAGGGGCTACGGACTAGCGGGGGGCACAGATACGCAGTATTTT,CASSIQHRGYGLAGGTDTQYF
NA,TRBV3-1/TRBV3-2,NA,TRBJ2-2,TGTGCCAGCAGCCAAGAATCAGGGTTTCGTACCGGGGAGCTGTTTTTT,CASSQESGFRTGELFF